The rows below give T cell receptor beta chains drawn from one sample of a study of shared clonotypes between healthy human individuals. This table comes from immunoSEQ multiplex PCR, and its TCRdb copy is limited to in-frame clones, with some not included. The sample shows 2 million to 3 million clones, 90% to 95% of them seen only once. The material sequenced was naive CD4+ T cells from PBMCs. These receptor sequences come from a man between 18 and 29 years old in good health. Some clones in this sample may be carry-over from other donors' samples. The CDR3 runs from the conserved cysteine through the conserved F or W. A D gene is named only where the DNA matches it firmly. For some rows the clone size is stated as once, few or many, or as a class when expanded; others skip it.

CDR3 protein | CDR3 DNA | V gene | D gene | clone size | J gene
CASSLSGGSYNEQFF | TGCGCCAGCAGCCTGAGCGGGGGGTCCTACAATGAGCAGTTCTTC | TRBV5-1 | TRBD2 | NA | TRBJ2-1
CASSRSSGVYEQYF | TGTGCCAGCTCACGAAGCTCCGGTGTTTACGAGCAGTACTTC | TRBV18 | NA | NA | TRBJ2-7
CASRMGGDYGGANVLTF | TGTGCCAGCAGGATGGGAGGGGACTACGGCGGGGCCAACGTCCTGACTTTC | TRBV28 | TRBD2 | NA | TRBJ2-6
CASSLSSSGAAYEQYF | TGTGCCAGCAGCTTAAGTTCAAGCGGGGCTGCCTACGAGCAGTACTTC | TRBV7-9 | TRBD2 | NA | TRBJ2-7
CASSYRGGATNEKLFF | TGTGCCAGCAGTTATCGGGGCGGTGCAACTAATGAAAAACTGTTTTTT | TRBV6-5 | NA | NA | TRBJ1-4
CASSSNGPTQTQYF | TGTGCCAGCAGCTCTAATGGGCCCACGCAGACCCAGTACTTC | TRBV7-9 | NA | NA | TRBJ2-5
CASSHSFGDTQYF | TGTGCCAGCAGCCATAGCTTTGGAGATACGCAGTATTTT | TRBV14 | NA | once | TRBJ2-3
CASSTGTTSSGNTIYF | TGCGCCAGCAGCACCGGGACAACGAGCTCTGGAAACACCATATATTTT | TRBV5-1 | NA | NA | TRBJ1-3
CASSIGSRLFYGYTF | TGTGCCAGTAGTATTGGGAGCAGGTTGTTTTATGGCTACACCTTC | TRBV19 | NA | NA | TRBJ1-2
CASSERGPGTF | TGTGCCAGCAGTGAAAGGGGCCCAGGGACCTTC | TRBV6-1 | NA | NA | TRBJ1-2
CASSPPGTGSYEQYF | TGTGCCAGCTCACCACCTGGGACAGGGTCCTACGAGCAGTACTTC | TRBV18 | TRBD1 | NA | TRBJ2-7
CASSTGTSGDTGELFF | TGTGCCAGCAGTACAGGGACTAGCGGAGACACCGGGGAGCTGTTTTTT | TRBV27 | TRBD2 | NA | TRBJ2-2
CASSFGLAANTGELFF | TGTGCCAGCAGTTTCGGACTAGCGGCGAACACCGGGGAGCTGTTTTTT | TRBV28 | TRBD2 | NA | TRBJ2-2
CASSSQGNTEAFF | TGTGCCAGCAGCTCCCAGGGGAACACTGAAGCTTTCTTT | TRBV7-2 | NA | NA | TRBJ1-1
CASSSGEGRSSEQFF | TGTGCCAGCAGCTCAGGGGAGGGCCGGTCGAGTGAGCAGTTCTTC | TRBV11-1 | NA | NA | TRBJ2-1
CASSLGPYQPQHF | TGTGCCAGCAGCCTCGGACCTTATCAGCCCCAGCATTTT | TRBV7-9 | NA | NA | TRBJ1-5
CASSIRAGEQYF | TGTGCCAGTAGTATCAGGGCGGGCGAGCAGTACTTC | TRBV19 | NA | NA | TRBJ2-7
CASSDRGRGYNEQFF | TGTGCCAGCAGCGATCGGGGCAGGGGCTACAATGAGCAGTTCTTC | TRBV5-4 | NA | NA | TRBJ2-1